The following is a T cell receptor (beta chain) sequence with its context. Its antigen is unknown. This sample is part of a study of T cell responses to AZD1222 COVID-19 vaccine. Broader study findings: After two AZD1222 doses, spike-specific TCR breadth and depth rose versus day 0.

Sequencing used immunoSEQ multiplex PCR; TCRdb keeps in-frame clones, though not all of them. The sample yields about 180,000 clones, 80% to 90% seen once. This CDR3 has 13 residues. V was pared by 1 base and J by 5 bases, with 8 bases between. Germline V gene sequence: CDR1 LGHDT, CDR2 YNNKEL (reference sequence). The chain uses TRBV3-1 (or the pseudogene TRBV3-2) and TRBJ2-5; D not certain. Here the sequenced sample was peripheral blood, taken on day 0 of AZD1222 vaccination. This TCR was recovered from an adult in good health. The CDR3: CASSQVLGETQYF. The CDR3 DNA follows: TGTGCCAGCAGCCAAGTGCTGGGGGAGACCCAGTACTTC.